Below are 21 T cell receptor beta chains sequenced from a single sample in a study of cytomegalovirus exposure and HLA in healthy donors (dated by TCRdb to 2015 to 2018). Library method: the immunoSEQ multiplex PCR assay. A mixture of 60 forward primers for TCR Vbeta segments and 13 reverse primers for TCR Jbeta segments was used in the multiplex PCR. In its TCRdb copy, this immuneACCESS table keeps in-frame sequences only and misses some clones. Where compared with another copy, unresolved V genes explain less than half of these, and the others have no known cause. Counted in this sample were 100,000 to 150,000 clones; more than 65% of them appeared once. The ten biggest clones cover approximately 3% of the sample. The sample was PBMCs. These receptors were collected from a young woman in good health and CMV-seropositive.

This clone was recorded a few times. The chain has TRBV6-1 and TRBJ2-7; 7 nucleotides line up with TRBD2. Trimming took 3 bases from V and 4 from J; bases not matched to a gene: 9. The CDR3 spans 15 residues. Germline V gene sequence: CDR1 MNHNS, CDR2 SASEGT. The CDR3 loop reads CASSDRWGGNYEQYF. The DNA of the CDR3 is TGTGCCAGCAGTGATCGGTGGGGGGGGAATTACGAGCAGTACTTC.

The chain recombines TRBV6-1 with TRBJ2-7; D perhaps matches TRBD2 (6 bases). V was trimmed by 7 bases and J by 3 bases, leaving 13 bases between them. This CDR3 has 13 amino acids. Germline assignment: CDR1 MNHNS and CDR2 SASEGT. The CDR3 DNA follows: TGTGCCAGCACCCGACTAGGCGTCTACGAGCAGTACTTC. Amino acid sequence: CASTRLGVYEQYF.

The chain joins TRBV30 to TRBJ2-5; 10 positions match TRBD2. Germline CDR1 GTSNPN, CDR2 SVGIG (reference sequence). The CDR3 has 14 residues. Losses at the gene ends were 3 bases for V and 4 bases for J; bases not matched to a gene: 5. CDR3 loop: CAWRKAGGRETQYF. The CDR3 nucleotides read TGTGCCTGGAGGAAAGCGGGGGGGCGAGAGACCCAGTACTTC.

The CDR3 coding sequence is TGCGCCAGCAGCGCACAGGGGGAGACCCAGTACTTC. The encoded protein is CASSAQGETQYF. The V gene is TRBV5-1, the J gene TRBJ2-5; 7 bases fit TRBD1. CDR1 SGHRS and CDR2 YFSETQ come from the germline V gene. The CDR3 runs 12 residues. Trimming took 4 bases from V and 5 from J; bases not matched to a gene: 2.

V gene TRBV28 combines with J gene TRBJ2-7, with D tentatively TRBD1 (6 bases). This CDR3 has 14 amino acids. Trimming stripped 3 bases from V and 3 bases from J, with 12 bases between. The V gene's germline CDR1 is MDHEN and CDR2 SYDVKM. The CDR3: CASSFSGRGYEQYF. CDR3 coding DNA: TGTGCCAGCAGTTTCTCGGGCAGGGGCTACGAGCAGTACTTC.

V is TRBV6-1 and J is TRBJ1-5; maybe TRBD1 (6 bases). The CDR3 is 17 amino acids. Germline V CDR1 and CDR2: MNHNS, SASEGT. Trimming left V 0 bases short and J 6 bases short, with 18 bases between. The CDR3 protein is CASSEAPGAGAGQPQHF. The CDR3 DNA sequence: TGTGCCAGCAGTGAAGCCCCCGGGGCAGGGGCTGGTCAGCCCCAGCATTTT.

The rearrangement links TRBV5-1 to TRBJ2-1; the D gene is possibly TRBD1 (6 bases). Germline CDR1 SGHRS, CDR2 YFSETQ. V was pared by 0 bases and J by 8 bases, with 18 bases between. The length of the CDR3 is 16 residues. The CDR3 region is CASSLVRTREGDEQFF. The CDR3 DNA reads TGCGCCAGCAGCTTGGTCAGAACACGAGAGGGGGATGAGCAGTTCTTC.

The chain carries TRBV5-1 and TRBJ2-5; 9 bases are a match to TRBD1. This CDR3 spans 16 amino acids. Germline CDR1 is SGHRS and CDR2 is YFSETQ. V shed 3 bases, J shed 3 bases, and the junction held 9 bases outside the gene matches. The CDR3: CASSSGQGLTKETQYF. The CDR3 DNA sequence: TGCGCCAGCAGCTCAGGACAGGGGCTTACAAAAGAGACCCAGTACTTC.

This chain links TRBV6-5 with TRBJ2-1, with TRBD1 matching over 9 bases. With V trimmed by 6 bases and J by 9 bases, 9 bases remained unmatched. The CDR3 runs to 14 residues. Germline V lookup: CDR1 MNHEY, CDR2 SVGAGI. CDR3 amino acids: CASSSGTGMAEQFF. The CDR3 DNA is TGTGCCAGCAGCTCCGGGACAGGGATGGCTGAGCAGTTCTTC.

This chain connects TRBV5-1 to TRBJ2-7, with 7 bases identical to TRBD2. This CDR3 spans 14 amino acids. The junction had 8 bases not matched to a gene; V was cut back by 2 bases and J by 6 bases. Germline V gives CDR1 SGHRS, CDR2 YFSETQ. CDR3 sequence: CASSLGSGKGEQYF. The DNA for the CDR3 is TGCGCCAGCAGCTTAGGGAGCGGGAAAGGCGAGCAGTACTTC.

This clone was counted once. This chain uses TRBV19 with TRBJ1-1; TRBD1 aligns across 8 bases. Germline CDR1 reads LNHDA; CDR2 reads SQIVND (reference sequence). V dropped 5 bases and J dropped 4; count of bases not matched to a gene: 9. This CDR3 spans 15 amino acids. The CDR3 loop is CASSPRTGMGTEAFF. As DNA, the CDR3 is TGTGCCAGTAGTCCCCGGACAGGGATGGGCACTGAAGCTTTCTTT.

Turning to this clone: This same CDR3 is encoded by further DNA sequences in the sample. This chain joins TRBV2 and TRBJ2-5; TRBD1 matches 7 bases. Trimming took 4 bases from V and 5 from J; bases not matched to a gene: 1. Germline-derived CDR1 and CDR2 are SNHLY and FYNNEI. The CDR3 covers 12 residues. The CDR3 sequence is CASSATGETQYF. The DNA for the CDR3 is TGTGCCAGCAGTGCGACAGGGGAGACCCAGTACTTC.

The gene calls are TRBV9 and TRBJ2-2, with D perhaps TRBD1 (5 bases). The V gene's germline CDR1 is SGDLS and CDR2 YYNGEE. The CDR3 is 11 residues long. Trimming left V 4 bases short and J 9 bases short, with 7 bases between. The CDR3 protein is CASSPDRELFF. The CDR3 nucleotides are TGTGCCAGCAGCCCGGACAGGGAGCTGTTTTTT. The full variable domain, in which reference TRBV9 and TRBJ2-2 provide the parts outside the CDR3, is DSGVTQTPKHLITATGQRVTLRCSPRSGDLSVYWYQQSLDQGLQFLIQYYNGEERAKGNILERFSAQQFPDLHSELNLSSLELGDSALYFCASSPDRELFFGEGSRLTVL.

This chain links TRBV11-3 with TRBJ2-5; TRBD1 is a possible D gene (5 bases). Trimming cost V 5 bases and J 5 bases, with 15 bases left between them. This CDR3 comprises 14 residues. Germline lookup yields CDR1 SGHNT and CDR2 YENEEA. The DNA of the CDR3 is TGTGCCAGCAGCGCCGGTAGGGGAACGGAGACCCAGTACTTC. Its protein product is CASSAGRGTETQYF.

CDR3 region: CASSLGAGSEAFF. The CDR3 nucleotides read TGCGCCAGCAGCTTGGGAGCCGGGAGTGAAGCTTTCTTT. The J gene is TRBJ1-1, the V gene TRBV5-1; D is uncertain. This CDR3 spans 13 amino acids. CDR1 is SGHRS, CDR2 YFSETQ, per germline. V was pared by 0 bases and J by 7 bases, with 10 bases between.

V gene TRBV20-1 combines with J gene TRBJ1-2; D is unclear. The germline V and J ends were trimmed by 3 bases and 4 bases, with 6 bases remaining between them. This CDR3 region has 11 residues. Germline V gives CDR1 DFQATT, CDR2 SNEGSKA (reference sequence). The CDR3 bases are TGCAGTGCTAGTGCAGTCTATGGCTACACCTTC. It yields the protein CSASAVYGYTF.

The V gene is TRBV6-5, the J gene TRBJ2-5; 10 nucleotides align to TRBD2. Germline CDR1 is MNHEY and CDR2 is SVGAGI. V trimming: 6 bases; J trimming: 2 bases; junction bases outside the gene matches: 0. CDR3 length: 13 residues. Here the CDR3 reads CASRLAGQETQYF. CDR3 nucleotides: TGTGCCAGCAGACTAGCGGGACAAGAGACCCAGTACTTC.

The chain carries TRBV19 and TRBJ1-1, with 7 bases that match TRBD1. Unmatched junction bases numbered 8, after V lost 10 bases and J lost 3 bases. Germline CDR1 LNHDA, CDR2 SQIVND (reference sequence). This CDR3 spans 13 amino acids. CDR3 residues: CATPDRPHTEAFF. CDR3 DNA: TGTGCCACCCCGGACAGGCCGCACACTGAAGCTTTCTTT.

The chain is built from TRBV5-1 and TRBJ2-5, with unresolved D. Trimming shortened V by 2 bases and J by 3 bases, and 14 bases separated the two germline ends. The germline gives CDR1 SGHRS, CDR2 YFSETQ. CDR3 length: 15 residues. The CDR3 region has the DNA TGCGCCAGCAGCTTATTAGCTGGTTCAGAAGAGACCCAGTACTTC. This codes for CASSLLAGSEETQYF.

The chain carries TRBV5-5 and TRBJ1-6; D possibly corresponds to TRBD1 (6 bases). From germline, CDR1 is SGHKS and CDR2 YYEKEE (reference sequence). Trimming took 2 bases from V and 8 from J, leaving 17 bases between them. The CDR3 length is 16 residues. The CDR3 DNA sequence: TGTGCCAGCAGCTTCAGCCTAACAGGGTGGGATTCACCCCTCCACTTT. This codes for CASSFSLTGWDSPLHF.

CDR3 bases: TGTGCCACCTCCCAGGGAAGAAATGAAAAACTGTTTTTT. This encodes CATSQGRNEKLFF. The chain combines TRBV19 with TRBJ1-4; D might be TRBD1 (5 bases). Trimming pared 10 bases from V and 5 bases from J, leaving 14 bases between. The CDR3 has 13 amino acids. CDR1 is LNHDA, CDR2 SQIVND, per germline (reference sequence). The full variable domain, in which reference TRBV19 and TRBJ1-4 provide the parts outside the CDR3, is DGGITQSPKYLFRKEGQNVTLSCEQNLNHDAMYWYRQDPGQGLRLIYYSQIVNDFQKGDIAEGYSVSREKKESFPLTVTSAQKNPTAFYLCATSQGRNEKLFFGSGTQLSVL.